The entry that follows covers one T cell receptor beta chain sequence. This sample stems from a study of control samples from healthy donors and cancer patients. TCRdb's table, derived via immunoSEQ multiplex PCR, lists solely in-frame clones and lacks some. The table lists 98,000 or so clones, about 88% of them singletons. This CDR3 comprises 13 residues. Trimming removed 2 bases from V and 4 bases from J, with 7 bases in between. Sequenced material: blood. This chain joins TRBV12-3 or TRBV12-4 and TRBJ2-3; D gene uncertain. The TCR originated in a woman aged 70 to 79 in good health. As DNA, the CDR3 is TGTGCCAGCAGTTTATTGGTTGCAGATACGCAGTATTTT. This gives the protein CASSLLVADTQYF.